The source of this TCR beta chain is a study of cytomegalovirus exposure and HLA in healthy donors. The PCR ran on 60 Vbeta and 13 Jbeta primers. Sequencing used immunoSEQ multiplex PCR; TCRdb keeps in-frame clones, though not all of them. The profile shows approximately 140,000 clones, about 60% of them singletons. A word on this clone: No antigen is known for it.

Findings and limits, study-wide: Apparent HLA restriction characterized most CMV-associated TCR beta chains in a later analysis. Cytomegalovirus-associated TCR beta chains were listed, numbering 150 to 200.

Germline V gene sequence: CDR1 MGHDK, CDR2 SYGVNS. Trimming removed 4 bases from V and 12 bases from J; junction bases left unmatched: 2. The length of the CDR3 is 11 residues. Sequencing was performed on PBMCs. The receptor was derived from a woman in her fifties or sixties in good health and CMV-seropositive. V is TRBV25-1 and J is TRBJ2-1; the match to TRBD1 covers 8 bases. Here the CDR3 DNA reads TGTGCCAGCAGTGGCGACAGGGGGCAGTTCTTC. As protein: CASSGDRGQFF. The entire variable domain, with the rest obtained from reference TRBV25-1 and TRBJ2-1, is as follows: EADIYQTPRYLVIGTGKKITLECSQTMGHDKMYWYQQDPGMELHLIHYSYGVNSTEKGDLSSESTVSRIRTEHFPLTLESARPSHTSQYLCASSGDRGQFFGPGTRLTVL.